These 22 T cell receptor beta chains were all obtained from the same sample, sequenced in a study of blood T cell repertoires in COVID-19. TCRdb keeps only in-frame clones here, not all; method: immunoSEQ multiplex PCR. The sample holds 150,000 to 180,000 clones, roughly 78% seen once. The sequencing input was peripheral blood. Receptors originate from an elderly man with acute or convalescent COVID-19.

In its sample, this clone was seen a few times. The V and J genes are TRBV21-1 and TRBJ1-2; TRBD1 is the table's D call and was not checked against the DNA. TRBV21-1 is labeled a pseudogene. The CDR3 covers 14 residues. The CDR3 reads CASNDRGLFYGYTF. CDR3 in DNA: TGTGCCAGCAACGACAGGGGGCTGTTCTATGGCTACACCTTC.

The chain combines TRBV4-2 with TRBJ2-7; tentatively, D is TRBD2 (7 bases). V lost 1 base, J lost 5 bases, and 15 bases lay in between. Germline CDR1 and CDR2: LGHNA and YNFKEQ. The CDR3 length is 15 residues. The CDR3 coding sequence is TGTGCCAGCAGCCAAGTAGGGGGGGCGGGCCACGAGCAGTACTTC. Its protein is CASSQVGGAGHEQYF.

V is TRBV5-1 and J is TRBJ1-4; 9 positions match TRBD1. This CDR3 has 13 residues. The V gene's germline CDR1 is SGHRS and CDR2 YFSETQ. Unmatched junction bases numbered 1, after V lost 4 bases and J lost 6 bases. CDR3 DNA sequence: TGCGCCAGCAGCGGGACAGGGTATGAAAAACTGTTTTTT. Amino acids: CASSGTGYEKLFF.

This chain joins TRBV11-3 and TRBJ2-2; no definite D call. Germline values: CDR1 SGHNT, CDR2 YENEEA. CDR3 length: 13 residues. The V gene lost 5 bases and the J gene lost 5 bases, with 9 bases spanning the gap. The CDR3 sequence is CASSPSPTGELFF. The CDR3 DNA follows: TGTGCCAGCAGCCCCTCCCCTACCGGGGAGCTGTTTTTT. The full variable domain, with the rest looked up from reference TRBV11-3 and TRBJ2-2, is EAGVVQSPRYKIIEKKQPVAFWCNPISGHNTLYWYLQNLGQGPELLIRYENEEAVDDSQLPKDRFSAERLKGVDSTLKIQPAELGDSAVYLCASSPSPTGELFFGEGSRLTVL.

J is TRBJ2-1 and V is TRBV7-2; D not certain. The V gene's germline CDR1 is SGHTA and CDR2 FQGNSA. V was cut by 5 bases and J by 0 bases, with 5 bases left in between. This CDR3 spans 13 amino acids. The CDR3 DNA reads TGTGCCAGCAGCCGAGACTCCTACAATGAGCAGTTCTTC. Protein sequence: CASSRDSYNEQFF.

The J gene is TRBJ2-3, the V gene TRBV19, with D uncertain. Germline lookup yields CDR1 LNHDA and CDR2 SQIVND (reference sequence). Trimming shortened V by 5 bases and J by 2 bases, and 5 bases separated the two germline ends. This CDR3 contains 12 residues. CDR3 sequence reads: CASSSYTDTQYF. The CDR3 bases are TGTGCCAGTAGTTCCTACACAGATACGCAGTATTTT.

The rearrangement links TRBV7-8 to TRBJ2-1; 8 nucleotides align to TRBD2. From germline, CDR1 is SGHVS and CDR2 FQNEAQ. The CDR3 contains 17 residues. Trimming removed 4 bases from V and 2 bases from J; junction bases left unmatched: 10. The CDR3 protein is CASSSGAGAYAYNEQFF. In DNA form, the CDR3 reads TGTGCCAGCAGCTCAGGAGCGGGGGCATACGCCTACAATGAGCAGTTCTTC.

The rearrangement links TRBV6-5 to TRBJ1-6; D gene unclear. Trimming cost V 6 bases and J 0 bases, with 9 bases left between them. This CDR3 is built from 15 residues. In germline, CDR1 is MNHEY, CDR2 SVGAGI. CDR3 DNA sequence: TGTGCCAGCAGAGCGACCGACTCCTATAATTCACCCCTCCACTTT. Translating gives CASRATDSYNSPLHF.

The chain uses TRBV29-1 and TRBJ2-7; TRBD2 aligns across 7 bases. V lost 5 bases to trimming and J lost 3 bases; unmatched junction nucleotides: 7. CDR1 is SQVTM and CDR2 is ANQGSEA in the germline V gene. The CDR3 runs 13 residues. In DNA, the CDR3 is TGCAGCGTTATCCCCGGCGGGGGCTACGAGCAGTACTTC. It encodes CSVIPGGGYEQYF.

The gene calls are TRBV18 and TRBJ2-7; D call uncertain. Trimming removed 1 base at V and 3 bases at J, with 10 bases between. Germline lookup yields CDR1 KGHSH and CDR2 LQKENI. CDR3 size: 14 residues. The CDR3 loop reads CASSPQQNFYEQYV. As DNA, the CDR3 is TGTGCCAGCTCACCACAACAGAACTTCTACGAGCAGTACGTC.

The CDR3: CASSRGQENYGYTF. The CDR3 DNA sequence: TGTGCCAGCAGTAGGGGACAAGAGAACTATGGCTACACCTTC. The chain links TRBV6-6 to TRBJ1-2; D possibly corresponds to TRBD1 (6 bases). Trimming removed 5 bases from V and 2 bases from J, with 12 bases in between. CDR1 and CDR2 from the germline V gene are MNHNY and SVGAGI (reference sequence). This CDR3 region has 14 residues.

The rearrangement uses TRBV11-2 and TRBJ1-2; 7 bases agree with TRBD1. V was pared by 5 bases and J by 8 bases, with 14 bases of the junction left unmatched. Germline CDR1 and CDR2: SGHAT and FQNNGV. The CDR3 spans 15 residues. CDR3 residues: CASSLSGQLVKGYTF. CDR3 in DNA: TGTGCCAGCAGCCTGTCGGGACAGCTTGTCAAAGGCTACACCTTC.

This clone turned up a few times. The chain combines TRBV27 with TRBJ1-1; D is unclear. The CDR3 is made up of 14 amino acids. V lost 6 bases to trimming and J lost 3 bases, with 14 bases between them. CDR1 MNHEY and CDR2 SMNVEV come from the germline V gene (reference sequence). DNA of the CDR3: TGTGCCAGCAGAGCACAAGGTCAGGACACTGAAGCTTTCTTT. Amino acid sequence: CASRAQGQDTEAFF.

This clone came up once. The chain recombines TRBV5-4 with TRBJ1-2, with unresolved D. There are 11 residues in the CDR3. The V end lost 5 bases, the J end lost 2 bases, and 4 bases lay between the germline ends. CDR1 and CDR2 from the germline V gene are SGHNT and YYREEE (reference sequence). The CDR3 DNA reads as TGTGCCAGCAGTCTGAACTATGGCTACACCTTC. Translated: CASSLNYGYTF.

CDR3 bases: TGTGCCAGTAGTATTGTGGGTGGGGACAGGGTAAACTATGGCTACACCTTC. This encodes CASSIVGGDRVNYGYTF. The chain uses TRBV19 and TRBJ1-2; 9 nucleotides align to TRBD1. V shed 3 bases and J 2 bases; nucleotides not matched to a gene: 10. The germline CDR1 and CDR2 sequences are LNHDA and SQIVND (reference sequence). This CDR3 is 17 amino acids long.

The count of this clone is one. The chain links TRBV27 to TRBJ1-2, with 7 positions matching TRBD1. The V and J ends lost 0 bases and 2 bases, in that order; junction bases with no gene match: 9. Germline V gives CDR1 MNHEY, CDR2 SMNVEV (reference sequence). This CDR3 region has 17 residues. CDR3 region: CASSLSGRGFPNYGYTF. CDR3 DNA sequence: TGTGCCAGCAGTTTATCCGGCAGGGGGTTCCCCAACTATGGCTACACCTTC.

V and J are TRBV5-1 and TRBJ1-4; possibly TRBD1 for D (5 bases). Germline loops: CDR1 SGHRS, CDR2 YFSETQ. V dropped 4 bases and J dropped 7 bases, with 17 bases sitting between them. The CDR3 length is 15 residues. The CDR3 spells CASSAQTAGGEKLFF. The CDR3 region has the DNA TGCGCCAGCAGCGCCCAGACAGCCGGTGGTGAAAAACTGTTTTTT.

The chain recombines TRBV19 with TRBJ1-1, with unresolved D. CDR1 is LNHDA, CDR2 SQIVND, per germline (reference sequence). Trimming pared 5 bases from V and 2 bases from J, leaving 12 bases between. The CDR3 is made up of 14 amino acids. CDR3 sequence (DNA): TGTGCCAGTAGTGCTCGGGGTATTAACACTGAAGCTTTCTTT. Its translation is CASSARGINTEAFF.

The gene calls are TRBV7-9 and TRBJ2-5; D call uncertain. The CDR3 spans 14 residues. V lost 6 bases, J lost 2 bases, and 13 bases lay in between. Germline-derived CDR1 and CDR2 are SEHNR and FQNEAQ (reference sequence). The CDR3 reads CASRSPPEQETQYF. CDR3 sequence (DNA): TGTGCCAGCAGATCGCCCCCGGAGCAAGAGACCCAGTACTTC. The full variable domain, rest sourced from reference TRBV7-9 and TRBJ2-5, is DTGVSQNPRHKITKRGQNVTFRCDPISEHNRLYWYRQTLGQGPEFLTYFQNEAQLEKSRLLSDRFSAERPKGSFSTLEIQRTEQGDSAMYLCASRSPPEQETQYFGPGTRLLVL.

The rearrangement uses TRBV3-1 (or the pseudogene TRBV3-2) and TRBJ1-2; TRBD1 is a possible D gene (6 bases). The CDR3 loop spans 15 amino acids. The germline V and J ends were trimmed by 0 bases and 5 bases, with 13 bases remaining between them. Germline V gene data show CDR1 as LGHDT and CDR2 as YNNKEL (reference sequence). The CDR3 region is CASSQDLGGEYGYTF. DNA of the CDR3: TGTGCCAGCAGCCAAGACTTAGGGGGGGAGTATGGCTACACCTTC.

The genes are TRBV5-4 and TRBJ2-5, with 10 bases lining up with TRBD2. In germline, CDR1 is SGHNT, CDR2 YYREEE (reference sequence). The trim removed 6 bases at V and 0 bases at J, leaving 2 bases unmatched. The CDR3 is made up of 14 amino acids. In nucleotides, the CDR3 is TGTGCCAGCAATAGCGGGGGGTACCAAGAGACCCAGTACTTC. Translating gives CASNSGGYQETQYF. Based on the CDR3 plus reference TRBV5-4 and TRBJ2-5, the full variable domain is ETGVTQSPTHLIKTRGQQVTLRCSSQSGHNTVSWYQQALGQGPQFIFQYYREEENGRGNFPPRFSGLQFPNYSSELNVNALELDDSALYLCASNSGGYQETQYFGPGTRLLVL.

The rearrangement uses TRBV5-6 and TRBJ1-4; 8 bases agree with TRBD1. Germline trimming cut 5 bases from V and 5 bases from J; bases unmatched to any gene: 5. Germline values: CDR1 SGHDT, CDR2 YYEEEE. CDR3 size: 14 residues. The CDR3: CASSHRGINEKLFF. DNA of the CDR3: TGTGCCAGCAGTCACAGGGGGATCAATGAAAAACTGTTTTTT.